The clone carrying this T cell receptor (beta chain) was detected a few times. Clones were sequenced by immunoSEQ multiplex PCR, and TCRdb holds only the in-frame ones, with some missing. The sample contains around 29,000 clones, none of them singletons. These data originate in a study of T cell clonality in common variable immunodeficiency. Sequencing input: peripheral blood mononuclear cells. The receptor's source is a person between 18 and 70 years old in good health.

The CDR3 here is CSVSQQGYGYTF. The CDR3 DNA, read in part, is TGCAGCGTTTCCCAACAGGGCTATGGC. This chain connects TRBV29-1 to TRBJ1-2, with D tentatively TRBD1 (6 bases). The read ends 3 residues before the CDR3 terminus; that terminus is restored from the germline J gene. V was shortened by 5 bases and J by 4 bases, with 11 bases between the two germline ends. This CDR3 spans 12 amino acids. Germline V gene data show CDR1 as SQVTM and CDR2 as ANQGSEA.